Listed below are T cell receptor beta chains from one sample, sequenced in a study of Ad26.COV2.S vaccination and SARS-CoV-2 variants. Produced via immunoSEQ multiplex PCR; TCRdb's table is partial and in-frame only. Among hundreds of thousands of clones listed, more than 70% were seen once. The sample here was peripheral blood, taken in a trial of Ad26.COV2.S vaccine versus placebo. The source is a person aged 18 to 59 who received the Ad26.COV2.S COVID-19 vaccine or a placebo. Both conserved end residues are trimmed from each CDR3. Clone sizes are given selectively: once, few, many, or a class where the clone is expanded.

J gene	clone size	V gene	CDR3 protein
TRBJ2-3	-	TRBV19	ASSIRGRGGLAGVRNTQY
TRBJ2-7	-	TRBV30	AWSSRGVEQY
TRBJ2-3	-	TRBV24-1	ATSSSSGVIGNTQY
TRBJ2-3	-	TRBV18	ASSPPTLTDTQY
TRBJ2-7	-	TRBV6-2/TRBV6-3	ASSYQREGLAEQY
TRBJ2-7	-	TRBV13	ASSPRTPQSYEQY
TRBJ2-5	-	TRBV12-3/TRBV12-4	ASSLGERETQY
TRBJ1-6	once	TRBV19	ASSTGTGKSPLH
TRBJ1-1	once	TRBV7-8	ASRGQGGTEAF
TRBJ1-5	-	TRBV3-1/TRBV3-2	ASSQGQGTNQPQH
TRBJ1-2	-	TRBV5-1	ASSLQDRNYGYT
TRBJ2-2	once	TRBV4-1	ASSPLNERGTGELF
TRBJ1-2	-	TRBV2	ASSANRVELYGYT
TRBJ2-2	-	TRBV15	ATSGKGETRTGELF
TRBJ2-5	-	TRBV7-9	ASSFAGTLEETQY
TRBJ2-2	-	TRBV19	ASSVPGLAGYSNTGELF
TRBJ1-2	-	TRBV6-5	ASSYRRGDYGYT
TRBJ2-7	-	TRBV5-1	ASSLAGGGGSGHEQY
TRBJ1-2	-	TRBV2	ASTESFNYGYT
TRBJ2-7	few	TRBV6-5	ASSRDSYEQY
TRBJ2-1	few	TRBV7-2	ASSPPGGGYNEQF
TRBJ1-1	-	TRBV28	ASSLHQGGSTEAF